The 6 T cell receptor beta chains in this list originate from one sample, sequenced in a study of identical twins (dated by TCRdb to the mid-2010s). Library preparation used 5' RACE. The listed sequencing device is Illumina HiSeq 2000. Starting from the raw public reads, TCRdb applied fastp trimming at Q25, assembled clones with MiXCR and retained in-frame beta chains. A single entry per CDR3 protein holds the most common genes and DNA from its merged rows. Present in this sample are 400,000 to 550,000 distinct CDR3 sequences, roughly 24% of which were seen just once. 2.9% of the sample is held by the ten biggest clonotypes. Separately, the same data were catalogued under a study of T cells expressing NK-cell markers.

Sequenced: CD4+ T cells sorted from blood. The receptors were gathered from a young woman in good health.

This clonotype has more than one count but fewer than ten. This chain links TRBV27 with TRBJ2-7; D remains ambiguous. V lost 0 bases and J 2 bases, leaving 11 bases between the germline ends. Per the germline V gene, CDR1 is MNHEY and CDR2 is SMNVEV (reference sequence). There are 15 residues in the CDR3. The CDR3 coding sequence is TGTGCCAGCAGTTTATCCTTCCAAGCGACCTACGAGCAGTACTTC. Protein: CASSLSFQATYEQYF.

This clonotype has just a few counts. The rearrangement joins TRBV5-1 to TRBJ2-7; 12 positions match TRBD1. Germline assignment: CDR1 SGHRS and CDR2 YFSETQ. V lost 4 bases and J lost 6; bases outside the gene matches: 5. CDR3 length: 14 amino acids. The CDR3 DNA follows: TGCGCCAGCAGCCCGGGACAGGGGGCGTCCGAGCAGTACTTC. As protein: CASSPGQGASEQYF.

This chain uses TRBV7-9 with TRBJ2-7; D tentatively reads TRBD1 or TRBD2 (5 bases each). The CDR3 has 14 amino acids. Deletions cut 6 bases from V and 2 bases from J, with 14 bases between. CDR1 is SEHNR, CDR2 FQNEAQ, per germline (reference sequence). The CDR3 coding sequence is TGTGCCAGCAGTCTCGGGACGGACCCCTACGAGCAGTACTTC. Protein product: CASSLGTDPYEQYF.

V gene TRBV4-1 combines with J gene TRBJ2-5; no clear D. With 3 bases removed from V and 2 bases from J, the gap between germline ends came to 10 bases. This CDR3 is 14 amino acids long. Germline loops: CDR1 MGHRA, CDR2 YSYEKL. CDR3 DNA: TGCGCCAGCAGCCAGGACCCTACACAAGAGACCCAGTACTTC. It codes for CASSQDPTQETQYF.

This clonotype was picked up a small number of times. The rearrangement uses TRBV12-3 or TRBV12-4 and TRBJ2-1, with TRBD1 identical over 7 bases. Germline trimming cut 4 bases from V and 3 bases from J; bases unmatched to any gene: 9. This CDR3 has 16 amino acids. The CDR3 region is CASSSRGGPGYNEQFF. CDR3 sequence (DNA): TGTGCCAGCAGTTCACGAGGGGGCCCAGGCTACAATGAGCAGTTCTTC.

This clonotype was observed a few times. The chain has TRBV20-1 and TRBJ1-2; 7 bases map to TRBD1. Germline-derived CDR1 and CDR2 are DFQATT and SNEGSKA (reference sequence). The CDR3 is 14 residues long. V lost 6 bases and J lost 0; bases outside the gene matches: 7. The DNA for the CDR3 is TGCAGTGCCGTTAAGGGGGCCGCTAACTATGGCTACACCTTC. Its protein product is CSAVKGAANYGYTF.